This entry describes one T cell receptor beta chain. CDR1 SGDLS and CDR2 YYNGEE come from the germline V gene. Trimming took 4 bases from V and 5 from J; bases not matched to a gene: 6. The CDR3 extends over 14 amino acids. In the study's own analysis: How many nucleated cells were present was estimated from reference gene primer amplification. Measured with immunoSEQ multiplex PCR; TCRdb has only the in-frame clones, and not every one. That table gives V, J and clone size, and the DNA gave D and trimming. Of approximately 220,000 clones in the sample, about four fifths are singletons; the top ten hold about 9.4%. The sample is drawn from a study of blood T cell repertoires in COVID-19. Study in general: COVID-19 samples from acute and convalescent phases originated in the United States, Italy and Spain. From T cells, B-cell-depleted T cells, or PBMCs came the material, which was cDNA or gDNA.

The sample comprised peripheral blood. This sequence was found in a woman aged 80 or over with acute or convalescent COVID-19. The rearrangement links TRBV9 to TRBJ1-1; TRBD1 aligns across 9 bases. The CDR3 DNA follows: TGTGCCAGCAGCTCACACGACAGGGGGACTGAAGCTTTCTTT. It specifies CASSSHDRGTEAFF.